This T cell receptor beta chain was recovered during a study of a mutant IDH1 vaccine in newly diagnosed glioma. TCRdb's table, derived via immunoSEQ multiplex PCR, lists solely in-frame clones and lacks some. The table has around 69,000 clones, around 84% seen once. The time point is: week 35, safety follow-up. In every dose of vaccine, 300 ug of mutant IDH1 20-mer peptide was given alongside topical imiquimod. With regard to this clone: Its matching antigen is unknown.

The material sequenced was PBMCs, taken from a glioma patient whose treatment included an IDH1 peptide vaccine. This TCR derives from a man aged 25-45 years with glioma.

The CDR3 is CASSTYSGGTDTQYF. DNA of the CDR3: TGTGCCAGCAGTACTTATAGCGGGGGGACAGATACGCAGTATTTT. This sequence joins TRBV6-1 and TRBJ2-3; 10 bases map to TRBD2. V gave up 5 bases and J gave up 3 bases; unmatched junction bases: 5. The CDR3 loop spans 15 amino acids. From germline, CDR1 is MNHNS and CDR2 SASEGT.